What follows are 26 T cell receptor beta chains derived from one specimen sequenced in a study of T cells after yellow fever vaccination. One entry per CDR3 protein, called by TCRdb with MiXCR from the 5' RACE reads. The sample lists nearly 350,000 distinct CDR3 sequences; roughly 7.5% were seen once. The sequenced sample was PBMCs, obtained roughly seven weeks after the first yellow fever vaccination. The origin of the receptors is a man younger than 35 who received the YFV17D yellow fever vaccine.

There are a few counts of this clonotype. The chain is built from TRBV10-3 and TRBJ1-5; D unresolved. V gave up 3 bases and J gave up 9 bases, with 21 bases separating them. CDR3 size: 16 residues. CDR1 and CDR2 from the germline V gene are ENHRY and SYGVKD. The CDR3 here is CAISDNPGGSSWPQHF. In DNA form, the CDR3 reads TGTGCCATCAGTGATAACCCTGGCGGCTCTTCATGGCCCCAGCATTTT.

Ten or more counts support this clonotype. V and J are TRBV6-1 and TRBJ2-5; D is unclear. The CDR3 loop spans 15 amino acids. Germline loops: CDR1 MNHNS, CDR2 SASEGT. V was clipped by 5 bases and J by 0 bases, with 13 bases between them. The CDR3 region has the DNA TGTGCCAGCAGTCAGTACAGTGGAAACCAAGAGACCCAGTACTTC. Translation: CASSQYSGNQETQYF.

This clonotype was seen more than once but under ten times. The rearrangement links TRBV23-1 to TRBJ2-7; a weak D match, TRBD1 (5 bases). TRBV23-1 falls under the ORF class, with uncertain function. Trimming removed 5 bases at V and 6 bases at J, with 20 bases between. The CDR3 is 15 amino acids. In DNA, the CDR3 is TGCGCCAGCAGTAATCCAGGAGACAGAGCCTCCGAGCAGTACTTC. Its translation is CASSNPGDRASEQYF.

This clonotype was detected only a few times. The gene calls are TRBV12-3 or TRBV12-4 and TRBJ1-1; 9 nucleotides agree with TRBD1. This CDR3 contains 15 residues. Unmatched junction bases numbered 10, after V lost 6 bases and J lost 5 bases. Written as DNA, the CDR3 is TGTGCCAGCAGGAGGCTCACAGGGGGCGAAACTGAAGCTTTCTTT. Translated: CASRRLTGGETEAFF.

The CDR3 coding sequence is TGTGCCAGCAGCTTATCTGCAGGGGGCGGTGAAAAACTGTTTTTT. Protein: CASSLSAGGGEKLFF. The chain carries TRBV5-4 and TRBJ1-4; 8 nucleotides match TRBD1. The CDR3 has 15 residues. V shed 2 bases, J shed 7 bases, and the junction held 7 bases outside the gene matches. Per the germline V gene, CDR1 is SGHNT and CDR2 is YYREEE (reference sequence).

In this sample, this clonotype turned up many times. The V call is TRBV12-3 or TRBV12-4, the J call TRBJ2-1; D perhaps matches TRBD1 (5 bases). This CDR3 comprises 14 residues. Trimming took 3 bases from V and 1 from J, leaving 7 bases between them. The CDR3 region is CASSFQGSYNEQFF. The CDR3, as DNA: TGTGCCAGCAGTTTTCAGGGATCCTACAATGAGCAGTTCTTC.

This clonotype was picked up a small number of times. This chain uses TRBV6-2 or TRBV6-3 with TRBJ1-5; the D is unclear. The germline V gene encodes CDR1 MNHEY and CDR2 SVGEGT. The CDR3 extends over 13 amino acids. V lost 7 bases to trimming and J lost 0 bases, with 7 bases between them. This CDR3 is CASTEVSNQPQHF. DNA for the CDR3: TGTGCCAGCACGGAGGTTAGCAATCAGCCCCAGCATTTT.

In this sample, this clonotype turned up a few times. The chain joins TRBV20-1 to TRBJ1-3, with D unresolved. Trimming left V 6 bases short and J 1 base short, with 10 bases between. There are 13 residues in the CDR3. Germline V CDR1 and CDR2: DFQATT, SNEGSKA (reference sequence). The CDR3 protein is CSALDRSGNTIYF. In DNA form, the CDR3 reads TGCAGTGCCCTCGATCGGTCTGGAAACACCATATATTTT.

In this sample, this clonotype turned up a few times. The chain uses TRBV5-1 and TRBJ2-7; D unresolved. The germline V gene encodes CDR1 SGHRS and CDR2 YFSETQ. The ends were cut back, 4 bases at V and 3 bases at J, with 11 bases in the middle. The length of the CDR3 is 13 residues. CDR3 DNA: TGCGCCAGCAGCCAATTCCGTGGCTACGAGCAGTACTTC. Residues: CASSQFRGYEQYF.

V gene TRBV6-2 or TRBV6-3 combines with J gene TRBJ2-2; D tentatively fits TRBD1 or TRBD2 (5 bases each). The CDR3 covers 15 residues. Germline V gene sequence: CDR1 MNHEY, CDR2 SVGEGT. Between the trimmed V and J ends, which lost 4 bases and 2 bases, there was a span of 11 bases. The chain's CDR3 is CASSSRGANTGELFF. The CDR3 coding sequence is TGTGCCAGCAGTTCTCGAGGGGCAAACACCGGGGAGCTGTTTTTT.

CDR3 residues: CSARFDRTQYV. Here the CDR3 DNA reads TGCAGTGCTAGATTCGACAGAACCCAGTACGTC. J is TRBJ2-7 and V is TRBV20-1; D is possibly TRBD1 (5 bases). Germline assignment: CDR1 DFQATT and CDR2 SNEGSKA (reference sequence). V gave up 2 bases and J gave up 10 bases, with 12 bases separating them. The CDR3 totals 11 residues.

This clonotype was observed a handful of times. This rearrangement joins TRBV19 to TRBJ2-7, with TRBD1 as a possible D gene (6 bases). CDR1 is LNHDA and CDR2 is SQIVND in the germline V gene (reference sequence). The CDR3 is made up of 15 amino acids. The V end was cut by 3 bases, the J end by 2 bases, with 14 bases between. The CDR3 DNA follows: TGTGCCAGTAGTATCAGGGGCCGCAGAACCTACGAGCAGTACTTC. This gives the protein CASSIRGRRTYEQYF.

The V and J genes are TRBV5-1 and TRBJ2-5, with D possibly called TRBD1 or TRBD2 (5 bases each). This CDR3 comprises 14 residues. Germline V gene lookup returns CDR1 SGHRS and CDR2 YFSETQ. Trimming cost V 4 bases and J 5 bases, with 15 bases left between them. CDR3 loop: CASSPPGREETQYF. CDR3 nucleotide sequence: TGCGCCAGCAGCCCACCGGGACGAGAGGAGACCCAGTACTTC.

This clonotype came up a few times. The chain uses TRBV4-3 and TRBJ1-6, with D tentatively TRBD1 (6 bases). Trimming removed 4 bases at V and 10 bases at J, with 14 bases between. From germline, CDR1 is LGHNA and CDR2 YSLEER. This CDR3 contains 14 residues. The CDR3 reads CASSLDRWNSPLHF. The CDR3 bases are TGCGCCAGCAGCCTCGACAGGTGGAACTCACCCCTCCACTTT.

The table lists this clonotype with many counts. The chain links TRBV20-1 to TRBJ2-7, with 9 bases matching TRBD1. The CDR3 consists of 16 residues. Germline assignment: CDR1 DFQATT and CDR2 SNEGSKA (reference sequence). J lost 1 base, V lost 0 bases, and 7 bases had no gene match. The CDR3 reads CSARDVGGTGSYEQYV. CDR3 DNA: TGCAGTGCTAGAGACGTAGGGGGGACAGGGTCCTACGAGCAGTACGTC.

This clonotype appeared many times. V usage is TRBV7-3 and J usage is TRBJ2-3; D tentatively fits TRBD1 or TRBD2 (6 bases each). Between the trimmed V and J ends, which lost 3 bases and 2 bases, there was a span of 12 bases. Germline V lookup: CDR1 SGHTA, CDR2 FQGTGA. This CDR3 comprises 15 residues. CDR3 DNA sequence: TGTGCCAGCAGCTTGATCGGGGGCCTCACAGATACGCAGTATTTT. This codes for CASSLIGGLTDTQYF.

This sequence joins TRBV12-3 or TRBV12-4 and TRBJ2-4, with a tentative D call TRBD1 (6 bases). V lost 5 bases and J lost 1, with 12 bases in between. The CDR3 sequence is 15 residues long. The CDR3 DNA is TGTGCCAGCAGTCGAACAGGGCACGCCAAAAACATTCAGTACTTC. Translation: CASSRTGHAKNIQYF.

This clonotype was seen repeatedly, ten times or more. DNA for the CDR3: TGTGCCACCAGCTCCAAGGGGGGACAGGGCTCCTACAATGAGCAGTTCTTC. Its translation: CATSSKGGQGSYNEQFF. This chain joins TRBV15 and TRBJ2-1; 9 nucleotides align to TRBD1. J was trimmed by 0 bases and V by 5 bases; bases with no gene match: 8. Germline CDR1 is LNHNV and CDR2 is YYDKDF (reference sequence). The CDR3 contains 17 residues.

The chain joins TRBV5-4 to TRBJ2-2; 7 nucleotides match TRBD2. The V and J ends lost 6 bases and 3 bases, in that order; junction bases with no gene match: 5. Looked up from germline, CDR1 is SGHNT and CDR2 is YYREEE (reference sequence). CDR3 length equals 14 residues. The CDR3 DNA reads as TGTGCCAGCACTCCCGGGGGGTACACCGGGGAGCTGTTTTTT. Its translation is CASTPGGYTGELFF.

This clonotype was observed a few times. The chain carries TRBV7-9 and TRBJ2-3; TRBD2 matches at 7 bases. Germline V gene data show CDR1 as SEHNR and CDR2 as FQNEAQ (reference sequence). V gave up 2 bases and J gave up 8 bases; unmatched junction bases: 4. This CDR3 spans 13 amino acids. Written as DNA, the CDR3 is TGTGCCAGCAGCTTATCTCCGGGGGGTACGCAGTATTTT. This translates into CASSLSPGGTQYF.

The chain uses TRBV10-3 and TRBJ2-3; the match to TRBD2 covers 9 bases. In germline, CDR1 is ENHRY, CDR2 SYGVKD. The CDR3 covers 17 residues. The V gene end was trimmed by 5 bases and the J gene end by 4 bases; junction bases not matched to a gene: 13. The CDR3 coding sequence is TGTGCCATCAGTAGCTCCCTAGCGGGGACTCGCGCAGATACGCAGTATTTT. As protein: CAISSSLAGTRADTQYF.

The chain links TRBV5-1 to TRBJ2-1, with 13 positions matching TRBD2. The CDR3 loop spans 16 amino acids. With V trimmed by 3 bases and J by 8 bases, 8 bases remained unmatched. Germline V CDR1 and CDR2: SGHRS, YFSETQ. The CDR3 DNA reads TGCGCCAGCAGCTACTCAACTAGCGGGGGGGCGGATGAGCAGTTCTTC. It codes for CASSYSTSGGADEQFF.

This clonotype has only a few counts. The chain carries TRBV12-3 or TRBV12-4 and TRBJ2-1, with 7 bases lining up with TRBD2. This CDR3 region has 14 residues. After removal of 3 bases from V and 2 bases from J, the junction contained 1 base not matched to a gene. The CDR3 loop is CASSFRGAYNEQFF. The DNA for the CDR3 is TGTGCCAGCAGTTTCCGGGGGGCCTACAATGAGCAGTTCTTC.

This clonotype has just a few counts. The V and J genes are TRBV4-2 and TRBJ1-6; 7 positions agree with TRBD1. The CDR3 consists of 17 residues. Germline CDR1 reads LGHNA; CDR2 reads YNFKEQ. Unmatched junction bases numbered 8, after V lost 0 bases and J lost 6 bases. This CDR3 reads CASSQDDRVRGNSPLHF. CDR3 nucleotides: TGTGCCAGCAGCCAAGATGACAGGGTTCGCGGTAATTCACCCCTCCACTTT.

This clonotype has a handful of counts. The V and J genes are TRBV12-3 or TRBV12-4 and TRBJ1-1; D remains unclear. V lost 6 bases and J 4 bases, leaving 6 bases between the germline ends. This CDR3 contains 11 residues. CDR3 sequence: CASSPRTEAFF. As DNA, the CDR3 is TGTGCCAGCAGCCCCCGCACTGAAGCTTTCTTT.

This clonotype occurred many times. The gene calls are TRBV10-1 and TRBJ2-3; unclear D gene. Looked up from germline, CDR1 is WNHNN and CDR2 is SYGVQD (reference sequence). The ends were cut back, 4 bases at V and 1 base at J, with 6 bases in the middle. CDR3 length equals 13 residues. CDR3 in amino acids: CASSASGTDTQYF. CDR3 bases: TGCGCCAGCAGTGCAAGCGGCACAGATACGCAGTATTTT.